This TCR beta chain was sequenced during a study of shared clonotypes between healthy human individuals. Using immunoSEQ multiplex PCR, the repertoire was profiled, and TCRdb retains in-frame clones only, with some absent. This repertoire shows roughly 2.1 million clones, about 92% found once; its top ten account for under 2%. A word on this clone: Other DNA sequences in this specimen translate into the identical CDR3.

The naive CD8 population came from CD45RO-negative cells selected for CCR7, without terminally differentiated effector memory CD45RA+ cells. Sample: naive CD8+ T cells from PBMCs. The clonotype was recovered from a man aged 18 to 29 in good health. Some clones in this sample may be carry-over from other donors' samples.

The CDR3 nucleotides read TGTGCCAGCAGTTTTAGCGGGAGGGGCACCGGGGAGCTGTTTTTT. It specifies CASSFSGRGTGELFF. This sequence joins TRBV27 and TRBJ2-2, with 11 nucleotides matching TRBD2. The CDR3 is made up of 15 amino acids. With V trimmed by 3 bases and J by 4 bases, 1 base remained unmatched. Germline V CDR1 and CDR2: MNHEY, SMNVEV (reference sequence).